This is a list of T cell receptor beta chains from one sample in a study of blood T cell repertoires in COVID-19. Generated by immunoSEQ multiplex PCR, the TCRdb table keeps only in-frame clones and is missing some. This sample has fewer than 110,000 clones, with roughly 85% found just once. Sequenced: peripheral blood. The receptors here all came from a woman in her seventies with active or convalescent COVID-19. The CDR3 runs from the conserved cysteine through the conserved F or W.

j_call: TRBJ2-5; v_call: TRBV5-1; cdr3_aa: CASSPRPGLAEETQYF
j_call: TRBJ2-2; v_call: TRBV7-2; cdr3_aa: CASSSGLYTGELFF
j_call: TRBJ2-7; v_call: TRBV5-1; cdr3_aa: CASSQEAQGAEQYF
j_call: TRBJ2-5; v_call: TRBV5-1; cdr3_aa: CASSLGEGGKTQYF
j_call: TRBJ1-1; v_call: TRBV7-8; cdr3_aa: CASSLDGGEAEAFF
j_call: TRBJ2-7; v_call: TRBV29-1; cdr3_aa: CSAHAGTGAYEQYF
j_call: TRBJ2-7; v_call: TRBV4-2; cdr3_aa: CASSQEEQATYEQYF
j_call: TRBJ1-5; v_call: TRBV7-2; cdr3_aa: CASSSVSSKQPQHF
j_call: TRBJ2-3; v_call: TRBV3-1/TRBV3-2; cdr3_aa: CASSQQGTDTQYF
j_call: TRBJ1-1; v_call: TRBV18; cdr3_aa: CASSPKQVDTEAFF
j_call: TRBJ1-6; v_call: TRBV19; cdr3_aa: CARNGGQYNSPLHF
j_call: TRBJ1-1; v_call: TRBV28; cdr3_aa: CASRAEGGRNTEAFF
j_call: TRBJ1-1; v_call: TRBV7-2; cdr3_aa: CASSARQGTEAFF
j_call: TRBJ1-5; v_call: TRBV28; cdr3_aa: CASSFPGIGNQPQHF
j_call: TRBJ2-5; v_call: TRBV20-1; cdr3_aa: CSPTSSKTQYF
j_call: TRBJ1-3; v_call: TRBV19; cdr3_aa: CASSSDRASSGNTIYF
j_call: TRBJ2-7; v_call: TRBV7-9; cdr3_aa: CASSVSGSGQHEQYF
j_call: TRBJ1-1; v_call: TRBV18; cdr3_aa: CASSPGPLNTEAFF
j_call: TRBJ2-1; v_call: TRBV4-3; cdr3_aa: CASSQSASQGPYNEQFF
j_call: TRBJ1-2; v_call: TRBV4-3; cdr3_aa: CASSRTGTSNYGYTF
j_call: TRBJ2-3; v_call: TRBV30; cdr3_aa: CAWSYPRGTDTQYF
j_call: TRBJ1-4; v_call: TRBV2; cdr3_aa: CASSVALGEKLFF
j_call: TRBJ1-5; v_call: TRBV24-1; cdr3_aa: CATSDFGQPQHF
j_call: TRBJ1-1; v_call: TRBV5-1; cdr3_aa: CASSLMGGENTEAFF
j_call: TRBJ2-1; v_call: TRBV27; cdr3_aa: CASRRASGRFAQFF
j_call: TRBJ1-3; v_call: TRBV28; cdr3_aa: CASRPGLSGNTIYF
j_call: TRBJ2-3; v_call: TRBV5-4; cdr3_aa: CASSSRLAKTDTQYF
j_call: TRBJ2-5; v_call: TRBV18; cdr3_aa: CASSPALAGDLKTQYF
j_call: TRBJ1-1; v_call: TRBV18; cdr3_aa: CASSPLIADTEAFF
j_call: TRBJ1-2; v_call: TRBV24-1; cdr3_aa: CAPAGHGYTF
j_call: TRBJ2-7; v_call: TRBV28; cdr3_aa: CASSSPTSGRAHEQYF
j_call: TRBJ1-2; v_call: TRBV6-5; cdr3_aa: CASSYAGTYTF
j_call: TRBJ2-5; v_call: TRBV11-3; cdr3_aa: CASSWDRAETQYF
j_call: TRBJ1-5; v_call: TRBV28; cdr3_aa: CASSLGQYSNQPQHF
j_call: TRBJ2-6; v_call: TRBV7-2; cdr3_aa: CASSPDLGLNAGANVLTF
j_call: TRBJ1-2; v_call: TRBV5-1; cdr3_aa: CASSSGQGEGYTF
j_call: TRBJ1-6; v_call: TRBV7-8; cdr3_aa: CASSPPEESSYNSPLHF
j_call: TRBJ2-2; v_call: TRBV7-2; cdr3_aa: CASSFVANTGELFF
j_call: TRBJ2-1; v_call: TRBV10-3; cdr3_aa: CAISESFGYNEQFF
j_call: TRBJ1-6; v_call: TRBV2; cdr3_aa: CASADGGPVNSPLHF
j_call: TRBJ2-1; v_call: TRBV5-1; cdr3_aa: CASSLSPGTSGDNEQFF
j_call: TRBJ2-3; v_call: TRBV7-2; cdr3_aa: CASRLAGGPDTQYF
j_call: TRBJ1-1; v_call: TRBV18; cdr3_aa: CASSPRPGQGTEAFF
j_call: TRBJ2-3; v_call: TRBV6-2/TRBV6-3; cdr3_aa: CASSYRIAPDTQYF
j_call: TRBJ1-4; v_call: TRBV7-6; cdr3_aa: CASSLDIQTANEKLFF
j_call: TRBJ2-1; v_call: TRBV4-2; cdr3_aa: CASSQAADRGLSYEQFF
j_call: TRBJ1-5; v_call: TRBV24-1; cdr3_aa: CATSDGGAGESQPQHF
j_call: TRBJ2-1; v_call: TRBV1; cdr3_aa: CTSSQDNGGYNEQFF
j_call: TRBJ1-2; v_call: TRBV6-1; cdr3_aa: CASSDRGLGGYTF
j_call: TRBJ1-1; v_call: TRBV7-9; cdr3_aa: CASSHRGTEAFF
j_call: TRBJ1-5; v_call: TRBV16; cdr3_aa: CASSQSGQGTNQPQHF
j_call: TRBJ1-2; v_call: TRBV30; cdr3_aa: CAWSVSQNYGYTF
j_call: TRBJ1-2; v_call: TRBV3-1/TRBV3-2; cdr3_aa: CASSQEQLYGYTF
j_call: TRBJ2-7; v_call: TRBV7-2; cdr3_aa: CASSLGGGYSYEQYF